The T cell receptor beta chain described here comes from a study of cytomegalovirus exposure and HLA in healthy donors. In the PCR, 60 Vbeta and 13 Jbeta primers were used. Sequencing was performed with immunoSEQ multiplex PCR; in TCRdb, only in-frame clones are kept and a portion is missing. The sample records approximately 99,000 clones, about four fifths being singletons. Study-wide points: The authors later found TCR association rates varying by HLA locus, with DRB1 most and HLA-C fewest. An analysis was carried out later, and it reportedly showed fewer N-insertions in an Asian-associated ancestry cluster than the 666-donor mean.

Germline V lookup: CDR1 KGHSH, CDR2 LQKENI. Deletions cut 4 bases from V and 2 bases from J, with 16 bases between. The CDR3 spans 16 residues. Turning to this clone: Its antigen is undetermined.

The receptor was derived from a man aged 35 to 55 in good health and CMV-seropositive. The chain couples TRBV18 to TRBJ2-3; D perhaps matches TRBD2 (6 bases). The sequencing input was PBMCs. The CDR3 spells CASSRTVGGATDTQYF. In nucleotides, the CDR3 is TGTGCCAGCTCACGAACCGTGGGGGGTGCCACAGATACGCAGTATTTT. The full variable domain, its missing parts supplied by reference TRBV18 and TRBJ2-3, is NAGVMQNPRHLVRRRGQEARLRCSPMKGHSHVYWYRQLPEEGLKFMVYLQKENIIDESGMPKERFSAEFPKEGPSILRIQQVVRGDSAAYFCASSRTVGGATDTQYFGPGTRLTVL.